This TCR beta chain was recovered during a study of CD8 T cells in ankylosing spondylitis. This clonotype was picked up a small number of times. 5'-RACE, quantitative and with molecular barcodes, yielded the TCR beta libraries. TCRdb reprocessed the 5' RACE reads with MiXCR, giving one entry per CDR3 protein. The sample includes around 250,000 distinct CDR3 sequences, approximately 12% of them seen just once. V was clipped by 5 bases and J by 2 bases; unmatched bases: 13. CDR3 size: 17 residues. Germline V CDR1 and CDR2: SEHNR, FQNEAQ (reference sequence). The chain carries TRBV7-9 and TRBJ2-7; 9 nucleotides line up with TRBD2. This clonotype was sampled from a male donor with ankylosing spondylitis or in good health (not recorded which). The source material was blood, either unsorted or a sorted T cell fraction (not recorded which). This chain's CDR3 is CASSDNRAQREAYEQYF. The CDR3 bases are TGTGCCAGCAGCGATAACAGGGCTCAGCGGGAGGCCTACGAGCAGTACTTC.